This is a list of T cell receptor beta chains from one sample in a study of CD8 T cells in ankylosing spondylitis. Using its own MiXCR run on the 5' RACE reads, TCRdb lists one record per CDR3 protein. The table includes approximately 440,000 distinct CDR3 sequences, over 15% detected once. Material: blood, either unsorted or a sorted T cell fraction (not recorded which). The receptors were gathered from a male donor with ankylosing spondylitis. Each CDR3 is given with its conserved first and last residue. The order of the fields is V gene, clone size, D gene, J gene, CDR3 protein, CDR3 DNA. A D gene is named only where the DNA matches it firmly. Not every row has a clone size; where given, it reads once, few, many or a size class.

V gene: TRBV3-1
clone size: few
D gene: NA
J gene: TRBJ2-7
CDR3 protein: CASSQSSHEQYF
CDR3 DNA: TGTGCCAGCAGCCAATCCTCTCACGAGCAGTACTTC

V gene: TRBV2
clone size: NA
D gene: TRBD1
J gene: TRBJ1-2
CDR3 protein: CASTSDRQTPYGYTF
CDR3 DNA: TGTGCCAGCACTTCGGACAGGCAAACGCCCTATGGCTACACCTTC

V gene: TRBV27
clone size: few
D gene: NA
J gene: TRBJ1-1
CDR3 protein: CASSGATEAFF
CDR3 DNA: TGTGCCAGCAGCGGGGCCACTGAAGCTTTCTTT

V gene: TRBV3-1
clone size: few
D gene: NA
J gene: TRBJ2-7
CDR3 protein: CASSQGYPSASRVTYEQYF
CDR3 DNA: TGTGCCAGCAGCCAAGGGTACCCCTCCGCTTCCAGGGTCACCTACGAGCAGTACTTC

V gene: TRBV4-2
clone size: many
D gene: NA
J gene: TRBJ2-1
CDR3 protein: CASSQETRLFSYNEQFF
CDR3 DNA: TGTGCCAGCAGCCAAGAAACTCGGCTCTTCTCCTACAATGAGCAGTTCTTC

V gene: TRBV30
clone size: NA
D gene: NA
J gene: TRBJ2-1
CDR3 protein: CAWSERPRDEQFF
CDR3 DNA: TGTGCCTGGAGTGAAAGGCCTAGGGATGAGCAGTTCTTC

V gene: TRBV4-1
clone size: NA
D gene: NA
J gene: TRBJ2-5
CDR3 protein: CASSQEGTSYQETQYF
CDR3 DNA: TGCGCCAGCAGCCAAGAGGGGACTTCGTACCAAGAGACCCAGTACTTC

V gene: TRBV12-3/TRBV12-4
clone size: NA
D gene: TRBD1
J gene: TRBJ1-1
CDR3 protein: CASSYRGGGPEAFF
CDR3 DNA: TGTGCCAGCAGCTATCGGGGAGGGGGCCCTGAAGCTTTCTTT

V gene: TRBV20-1
clone size: few
D gene: TRBD1
J gene: TRBJ1-1
CDR3 protein: CSAQGQVEAFF
CDR3 DNA: TGCAGTGCGCAGGGACAGGTTGAAGCTTTCTTT

V gene: TRBV10-3
clone size: NA
D gene: TRBD1
J gene: TRBJ1-1
CDR3 protein: CATRTGQGAAEAFF
CDR3 DNA: TGTGCCACCCGCACGGGACAGGGGGCCGCGGAAGCTTTCTTT

V gene: TRBV5-1
clone size: few
D gene: TRBD1
J gene: TRBJ2-1
CDR3 protein: CASSLEGAGDEQFF
CDR3 DNA: TGCGCCAGCAGCTTGGAGGGGGCCGGGGATGAGCAGTTCTTC

V gene: TRBV20-1
clone size: few
D gene: TRBD2
J gene: TRBJ2-7
CDR3 protein: CSAASGTSEYEQYF
CDR3 DNA: TGCAGTGCTGCGTCCGGGACTAGTGAGTACGAGCAGTACTTC

V gene: TRBV24-1
clone size: NA
D gene: TRBD2
J gene: TRBJ2-7
CDR3 protein: CATRDRASGAGSYEQYF
CDR3 DNA: TGTGCCACCAGGGATAGGGCTAGCGGAGCGGGATCCTACGAGCAGTACTTC

V gene: TRBV6-6
clone size: few
D gene: NA
J gene: TRBJ2-2
CDR3 protein: CASRLQDTGELFF
CDR3 DNA: TGTGCCAGCAGGCTTCAAGACACCGGGGAGCTGTTTTTT

V gene: TRBV10-1
clone size: NA
D gene: NA
J gene: TRBJ2-1
CDR3 protein: CASSETNRVGSYNEQFF
CDR3 DNA: TGCGCCAGCAGTGAAACAAACAGGGTGGGATCCTACAATGAGCAGTTCTTC

V gene: TRBV15
clone size: once
D gene: NA
J gene: TRBJ1-2
CDR3 protein: CATSRGAWGYTF
CDR3 DNA: TGTGCCACCAGCAGGGGGGCGTGGGGCTACACCTTC

V gene: TRBV3-1
clone size: many
D gene: NA
J gene: TRBJ1-2
CDR3 protein: CASSQRSGYTF
CDR3 DNA: TGTGCCAGCAGCCAGCGCAGTGGCTACACCTTC

V gene: TRBV20-1
clone size: NA
D gene: NA
J gene: TRBJ1-1
CDR3 protein: CSARQGKTFGAFF
CDR3 DNA: TGCAGTGCTAGACAGGGGAAAACGTTCGGAGCTTTCTTT

V gene: TRBV29-1
clone size: NA
D gene: NA
J gene: TRBJ2-1
CDR3 protein: CSVAGRGGFGEQFF
CDR3 DNA: TGCAGCGTTGCCGGACGTGGGGGCTTTGGTGAGCAGTTCTTC

V gene: TRBV6-2/TRBV6-3
clone size: few
D gene: TRBD1
J gene: TRBJ1-1
CDR3 protein: CASSGQGGNTEAFF
CDR3 DNA: TGTGCCAGCAGCGGGCAGGGGGGGAACACTGAAGCTTTCTTT

V gene: TRBV27
clone size: few
D gene: TRBD1
J gene: TRBJ1-5
CDR3 protein: CASSPDRTYSNQPQHF
CDR3 DNA: TGTGCCAGCAGCCCGGACAGGACCTATAGCAATCAGCCCCAGCATTTT

V gene: TRBV12-3/TRBV12-4
clone size: few
D gene: NA
J gene: TRBJ2-7
CDR3 protein: CASSFWGSDEQYF
CDR3 DNA: TGTGCCAGCAGTTTCTGGGGTAGCGACGAGCAGTACTTC

V gene: TRBV6-1
clone size: few
D gene: TRBD1
J gene: TRBJ1-2
CDR3 protein: CASSARDRVGGYTF
CDR3 DNA: TGTGCCAGCAGTGCCCGCGACAGGGTCGGCGGCTACACCTTC

V gene: TRBV18
clone size: NA
D gene: NA
J gene: TRBJ1-1
CDR3 protein: CASSPRDTQNTEAFF
CDR3 DNA: TGTGCCAGCTCTCCCCGGGACACTCAGAACACTGAAGCTTTCTTT

V gene: TRBV7-6
clone size: few
D gene: NA
J gene: TRBJ1-4
CDR3 protein: CASSPGQFTTTNEKLFF
CDR3 DNA: TGTGCCAGCAGCCCAGGCCAATTCACCACAACTAATGAAAAACTGTTTTTT

V gene: TRBV11-2
clone size: many
D gene: NA
J gene: TRBJ1-1
CDR3 protein: CASSLTVHTEAFF
CDR3 DNA: TGTGCCAGCAGCTTGACAGTGCACACTGAAGCTTTCTTT

V gene: TRBV20-1
clone size: NA
D gene: TRBD2
J gene: TRBJ2-3
CDR3 protein: CSANKLAGGPRTQYF
CDR3 DNA: TGCAGTGCGAATAAACTAGCGGGGGGGCCGCGTACGCAGTATTTT

V gene: TRBV29-1
clone size: few
D gene: NA
J gene: TRBJ2-7
CDR3 protein: CSVEVGQPKGQYF
CDR3 DNA: TGCAGCGTTGAGGTCGGGCAGCCGAAAGGGCAGTACTTC

V gene: TRBV20-1
clone size: NA
D gene: NA
J gene: TRBJ2-5
CDR3 protein: CSASWWEGEETQYF
CDR3 DNA: TGCAGTGCTAGTTGGTGGGAGGGGGAGGAGACCCAGTACTTC

V gene: TRBV6-5
clone size: few
D gene: NA
J gene: TRBJ1-5
CDR3 protein: CASSYSSQGNQPQHF
CDR3 DNA: TGTGCCAGCAGTTACTCGTCCCAGGGCAACCAGCCCCAGCATTTT

V gene: TRBV7-3
clone size: NA
D gene: TRBD1
J gene: TRBJ1-2
CDR3 protein: CASSQTGQGLHGYTF
CDR3 DNA: TGTGCCAGCAGCCAAACCGGACAGGGCCTACATGGCTACACCTTC

V gene: TRBV6-5
clone size: NA
D gene: NA
J gene: TRBJ2-7
CDR3 protein: CASSYSRGGSSGTSYEQYF
CDR3 DNA: TGTGCCAGCAGTTACTCGAGGGGGGGTTCTAGCGGCACCTCCTACGAGCAGTACTTC

V gene: TRBV9
clone size: NA
D gene: NA
J gene: TRBJ2-3
CDR3 protein: CASSSVSGETDTQYF
CDR3 DNA: TGTGCCAGCAGCTCAGTTTCAGGGGAAACAGATACGCAGTATTTT

V gene: TRBV11-3
clone size: NA
D gene: NA
J gene: TRBJ2-3
CDR3 protein: CASSLGDSGGGTDTQYF
CDR3 DNA: TGTGCCAGCAGCTTAGGGGACTCTGGAGGGGGCACAGATACGCAGTATTTT

V gene: TRBV5-1
clone size: NA
D gene: TRBD2
J gene: TRBJ2-5
CDR3 protein: CASVAGTRRETQYF
CDR3 DNA: TGCGCCAGTGTAGCCGGGACTAGGCGGGAGACCCAGTACTTC

V gene: TRBV5-1
clone size: NA
D gene: NA
J gene: TRBJ2-1
CDR3 protein: CASSLTGIYNEQFF
CDR3 DNA: TGCGCCAGCAGCTTAACAGGGATCTACAATGAGCAGTTCTTC

V gene: TRBV7-2
clone size: few
D gene: TRBD1
J gene: TRBJ1-6
CDR3 protein: CASNSRGQLYSPLHF
CDR3 DNA: TGTGCCAGCAACTCTAGGGGGCAGTTGTATTCACCCCTCCACTTT

V gene: TRBV20-1
clone size: once
D gene: NA
J gene: TRBJ2-4
CDR3 protein: CSARPPGEGKNIQYF
CDR3 DNA: TGCAGTGCTAGACCACCGGGGGAAGGCAAAAACATTCAGTACTTC

V gene: TRBV18
clone size: few
D gene: TRBD1
J gene: TRBJ1-1
CDR3 protein: CASSPSGGQPNTEAFF
CDR3 DNA: TGTGCCAGCTCACCCTCGGGGGGACAGCCGAACACTGAAGCTTTCTTT

V gene: TRBV6-1
clone size: NA
D gene: NA
J gene: TRBJ2-4
CDR3 protein: CASSENWIAIF
CDR3 DNA: TGTGCCAGCAGTGAAAATTGGATCGCCATCTTC

V gene: TRBV10-1
clone size: few
D gene: NA
J gene: TRBJ2-1
CDR3 protein: CASSEGAIGNEQFF
CDR3 DNA: TGCGCCAGCAGTGAGGGAGCTATCGGGAATGAGCAGTTCTTC

V gene: TRBV6-1
clone size: few
D gene: NA
J gene: TRBJ2-2
CDR3 protein: CASSKASVNTGELFF
CDR3 DNA: TGTGCCAGCAGCAAAGCCTCGGTGAACACCGGGGAGCTGTTTTTT

V gene: TRBV12-3/TRBV12-4
clone size: many
D gene: NA
J gene: TRBJ2-3
CDR3 protein: CASSLGRGTDTQYF
CDR3 DNA: TGTGCCAGCAGTTTAGGTCGCGGCACAGATACGCAGTATTTT

V gene: TRBV18
clone size: few
D gene: NA
J gene: TRBJ1-4
CDR3 protein: CASSPQGSTNEKLFF
CDR3 DNA: TGTGCCAGCTCACCCCAGGGATCGACTAATGAAAAACTGTTTTTT

V gene: TRBV12-3/TRBV12-4
clone size: NA
D gene: TRBD2
J gene: TRBJ2-2
CDR3 protein: CASRRLAGGEYTGELFF
CDR3 DNA: TGTGCCAGCAGAAGACTAGCGGGGGGGGAGTACACCGGGGAGCTGTTTTTT

V gene: TRBV5-1
clone size: many
D gene: NA
J gene: TRBJ2-5
CDR3 protein: CASRDGVQETQYF
CDR3 DNA: TGCGCCAGCAGGGACGGCGTCCAAGAGACCCAGTACTTC

V gene: TRBV3-1
clone size: NA
D gene: TRBD2
J gene: TRBJ2-7
CDR3 protein: CASSPGTVAGVHEQYF
CDR3 DNA: TGTGCCAGCAGCCCCGGGACTGTAGCGGGAGTACACGAGCAGTACTTC

V gene: TRBV27
clone size: NA
D gene: NA
J gene: TRBJ2-7
CDR3 protein: CASSPTSTKSEQYF
CDR3 DNA: TGTGCCAGCAGCCCAACCTCCACTAAAAGCGAGCAGTACTTC

V gene: TRBV6-1
clone size: few
D gene: NA
J gene: TRBJ1-6
CDR3 protein: CAARTADNSPLHF
CDR3 DNA: TGTGCCGCCAGGACAGCAGACAATTCACCCCTCCACTTT